Shown below are 14 T cell receptor beta chains from a single sample sequenced in a study of blood T cell repertoires in COVID-19 (dated by TCRdb to 2018 to 2020). Library construction relied on the immunoSEQ multiplex PCR assay. TCRdb limited this immuneACCESS table to in-frame rearrangements with V and J called. A share of clones is missing; checked studies link under half to unresolved V genes, and the rest is unexplained. The sample records just over 300,000 clones, 86% of which are singletons. Together, the top ten hold about 4% of the sample. Sequencing was done on a sample of PBMCs or T cells enriched from blood (not recorded which). The source is a man aged 30 to 45 who had recovered from COVID-19.

The chain couples TRBV5-1 to TRBJ2-5; 7 bases agree with TRBD2. This CDR3 is 14 amino acids long. The V segment lost 4 bases and the J segment 8 bases; nucleotides outside the gene matches: 11. The germline gives CDR1 SGHRS, CDR2 YFSETQ. The CDR3 spells CASSPRELRITQYF. The CDR3 DNA follows: TGCGCCAGCAGCCCGCGGGAGTTGAGGATAACCCAGTACTTC.

The chain has TRBV25-1 and TRBJ2-5, with a possible D match to TRBD2 (6 bases). V was clipped by 9 bases and J by 5 bases, with 13 bases between them. Germline V gene sequence: CDR1 MGHDK, CDR2 SYGVNS. The CDR3 contains 12 residues. The DNA of the CDR3 is TGTGCCAGTGGGAGGAGAGGGGAGACCCAGTACTTC. It yields the protein CASGRRGETQYF.

The chain recombines TRBV4-2 with TRBJ2-7; possibly TRBD2 for D (5 bases). This CDR3 comprises 13 residues. Per the germline V gene, CDR1 is LGHNA and CDR2 is YNFKEQ. V dropped 3 bases and J dropped 2 bases, with 8 bases sitting between them. The CDR3 is CASSQEDAYEQYF. The CDR3 DNA is TGTGCCAGCAGCCAGGAGGATGCCTACGAGCAGTACTTC.

This clone was detected only once. The chain has TRBV14 and TRBJ2-3, with D perhaps TRBD2 (6 bases). V was cut by 3 bases and J by 5 bases, with 12 bases left in between. The V gene's germline CDR1 is SGHDN and CDR2 FVKESK. This CDR3 spans 14 amino acids. DNA for the CDR3: TGTGCCAGCAGCCAGGAGACTAGGGGAGATACGCAGTATTTT. It translates to CASSQETRGDTQYF.

The chain recombines TRBV28 with TRBJ1-5; TRBD1 matches at 9 bases. Germline CDR1 and CDR2: MDHEN and SYDVKM. This CDR3 is 13 amino acids long. V was pared by 8 bases and J by 2 bases, with 1 base of the junction left unmatched. The CDR3 DNA reads TGTGCCAGCCGGACAGGGGGCAATCAGCCCCAGCATTTT. It codes for CASRTGGNQPQHF.

The J gene is TRBJ2-7, the V gene TRBV20-1; D not certain. With 4 bases removed from V and 7 bases from J, the gap between germline ends came to 14 bases. This CDR3 spans 12 amino acids. From germline, CDR1 is DFQATT and CDR2 SNEGSKA (reference sequence). The chain's CDR3 is CSANERSGEQYF. Written as DNA, the CDR3 is TGCAGTGCTAATGAGAGGTCTGGGGAGCAGTACTTC.

This rearrangement joins TRBV6-5 to TRBJ2-1; no firm D call. Germline V gene sequence: CDR1 MNHEY, CDR2 SVGAGI. V was cut by 3 bases and J by 3 bases, with 9 bases left in between. The CDR3 runs 14 residues. DNA for the CDR3: TGTGCCAGCAGTTATGCGTCAGGCTACAATGAGCAGTTCTTC. Translated: CASSYASGYNEQFF.

The V call is TRBV18, the J call TRBJ2-3; D might be TRBD2 (6 bases). V was pared by 3 bases and J by 5 bases, with 21 bases between. Germline V gene sequence: CDR1 KGHSH, CDR2 LQKENI. This CDR3 has 17 amino acids. The CDR3 region is CASSPNAGLGIVDTQYF. The DNA of the CDR3 is TGTGCCAGCTCACCGAACGCGGGACTGGGAATCGTAGATACGCAGTATTTT.

CDR3 region: CASSLGQNNYGYTF. CDR3 sequence (DNA): TGTGCCAGCAGCTTAGGGCAGAATAACTATGGCTACACCTTC. This chain joins TRBV7-2 and TRBJ1-2; the D is unclear. The germline CDR1 and CDR2 sequences are SGHTA and FQGNSA. Between the trimmed V and J ends, which lost 1 base and 1 base, there was a span of 7 bases. This CDR3 has 14 residues.

This clone was counted only a few times. This chain uses TRBV5-8 with TRBJ2-7; no definite D call. The CDR3 loop spans 10 amino acids. Trimming stripped 4 bases from V and 4 bases from J, with 3 bases between. CDR1 is SGHTS, CDR2 YDEGEE, per germline. The CDR3, as DNA: TGTGCCAGCAGCCTATACGAGCAGTACTTC. Translation: CASSLYEQYF.

The CDR3 protein is CASSLARDTQETQYF. The CDR3 DNA is TGTGCCAGCAGCTTAGCTAGGGACACCCAAGAGACCCAGTACTTC. V usage is TRBV11-2 and J usage is TRBJ2-5, with a weak D call TRBD1 (6 bases). Deletions cut 1 base from V and 1 base from J, with 10 bases between. CDR1 and CDR2 from the germline V gene are SGHAT and FQNNGV. The CDR3 spans 15 residues.

The chain links TRBV11-3 to TRBJ2-7; a possible D gene is TRBD2 (7 bases). The CDR3 runs 12 residues. Trimming cost V 5 bases and J 5 bases, with 10 bases left between them. Germline V gene sequence: CDR1 SGHNT, CDR2 YENEEA. In DNA, the CDR3 is TGTGCCAGCAGCAAGGGGGGGGACGAGCAGTACTTC. The encoded protein is CASSKGGDEQYF.

The chain joins TRBV6-5 to TRBJ2-3; possible D gene TRBD1, 5 bases. The germline V gene has CDR1 MNHEY and CDR2 SVGAGI. CDR3 length: 14 residues. V gave up 2 bases and J gave up 3 bases, with 9 bases separating them. CDR3: CASSYRRVTDTQYF. CDR3 nucleotide sequence: TGTGCCAGCAGTTACCGCAGGGTGACAGATACGCAGTATTTT.

This clone came up once. The chain combines TRBV2 with TRBJ2-2; TRBD2 matches 8 bases. The CDR3 sequence is 16 residues long. The germline V gene encodes CDR1 SNHLY and CDR2 FYNNEI. The ends lost 3 bases at V and 0 bases at J; junction bases unmatched: 3. The CDR3: CASSENSGANTGELFF. DNA of the CDR3: TGTGCCAGCAGTGAGAATAGCGGGGCGAACACCGGGGAGCTGTTTTTT.